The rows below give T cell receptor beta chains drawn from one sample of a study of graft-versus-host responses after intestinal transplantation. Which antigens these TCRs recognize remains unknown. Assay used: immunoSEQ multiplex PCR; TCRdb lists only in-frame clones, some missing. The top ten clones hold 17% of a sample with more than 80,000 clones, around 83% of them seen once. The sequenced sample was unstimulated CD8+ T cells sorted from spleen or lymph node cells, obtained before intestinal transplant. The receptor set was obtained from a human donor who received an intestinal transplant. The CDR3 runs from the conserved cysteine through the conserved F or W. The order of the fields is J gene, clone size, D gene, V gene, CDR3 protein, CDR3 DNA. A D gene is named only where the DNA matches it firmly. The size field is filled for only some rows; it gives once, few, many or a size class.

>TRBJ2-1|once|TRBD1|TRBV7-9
CASSHPPPGQIYNEQFF
TGTGCCAGCAGCCACCCCCCTCCGGGACAGATCTACAATGAGCAGTTCTTC
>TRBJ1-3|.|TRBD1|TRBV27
CASSQDRSSGNTIYF
TGTGCCAGCAGCCAGGACAGGAGCTCTGGAAACACCATATATTTT
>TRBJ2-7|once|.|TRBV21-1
CASSKSPQLFYEQYF
TGTGCCAGCAGCAAAAGCCCCCAGCTATTCTACGAGCAGTACTTC
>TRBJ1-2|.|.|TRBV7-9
CASSLAGLSYGYTF
TGTGCCAGCAGCTTAGCCGGACTGAGCTATGGCTACACCTTC
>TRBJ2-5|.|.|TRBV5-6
CASSLRFGQERETQYF
TGTGCCAGCAGCTTGCGGTTCGGGCAGGAGAGGGAGACCCAGTACTTC
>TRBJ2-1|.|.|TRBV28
CASSLNEQFF
TGTGCCAGCAGTTTAAATGAGCAGTTCTTC
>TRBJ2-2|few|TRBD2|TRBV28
CASSLGGLANTGELFF
TGTGCCAGCAGTTTGGGGGGACTAGCGAACACCGGGGAGCTGTTTTTT
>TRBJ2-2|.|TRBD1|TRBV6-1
CASSWRDRGQGELFF
TGTGCCAGCAGTTGGAGGGACAGGGGGCAGGGGGAGCTGTTTTTT
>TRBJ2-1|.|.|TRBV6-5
CASSDPGTANEQFF
TGTGCCAGCAGTGACCCCGGGACGGCCAATGAGCAGTTCTTC
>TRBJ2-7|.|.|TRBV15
CATSRDTGSYEQYF
TGTGCCACCAGCAGAGATACAGGGTCCTACGAGCAGTACTTC
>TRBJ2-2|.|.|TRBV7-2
CASSLAHILNRLAEELFF
TGTGCCAGCAGCTTAGCCCACATATTAAACAGGCTTGCGGAGGAGCTGTTTTTT
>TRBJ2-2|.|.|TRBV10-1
CASSGQGGWVDTGELFF
TGCGCCAGCAGTGGACAGGGAGGCTGGGTCGACACCGGGGAGCTGTTTTTT
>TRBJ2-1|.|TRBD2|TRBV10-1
CASSEDSGRAYNEQFF
TGCGCCAGCAGTGAGGATAGCGGGAGGGCCTACAATGAGCAGTTCTTC
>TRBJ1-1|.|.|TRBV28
CASTLGQNTEAFF
TGTGCCAGCACCCTGGGTCAGAACACTGAAGCTTTCTTT
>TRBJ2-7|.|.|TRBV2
CASSEWGRTGDEQYF
TGTGCCAGCAGTGAATGGGGGCGGACGGGGGACGAGCAGTACTTC
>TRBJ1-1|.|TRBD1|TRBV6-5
CASSGQAGNTEAFF
TGTGCCAGCAGTGGACAGGCGGGGAACACTGAAGCTTTCTTT
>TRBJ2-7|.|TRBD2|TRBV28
CASSQPIAGATYEQYF
TGTGCCAGCAGTCAACCGATAGCGGGTGCAACCTACGAGCAGTACTTC
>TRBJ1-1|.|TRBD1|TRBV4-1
CASSPRDRGVRAFF
TGCGCCAGCAGCCCCCGGGACAGGGGAGTTCGGGCTTTCTTT
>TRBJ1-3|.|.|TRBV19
CASSKVATGVILNTIYF
TGTGCCAGTAGTAAAGTAGCGACAGGAGTAATTTTAAACACCATATATTTT
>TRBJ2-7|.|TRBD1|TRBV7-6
CASSPGTGVDYEQYF
TGTGCCAGCAGCCCCGGGACAGGGGTAGATTACGAGCAGTACTTC
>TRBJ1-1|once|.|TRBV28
CASSLGNTEAFF
TGTGCCAGCAGTTTAGGTAACACTGAAGCTTTCTTT
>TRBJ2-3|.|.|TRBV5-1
CASSLEGTPDTQYF
TGCGCCAGCAGCTTGGAGGGAACCCCAGATACGCAGTATTTT
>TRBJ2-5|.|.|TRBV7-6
CASSLSGGGVSAQETQYF
TGTGCCAGCAGCTTAAGCGGAGGTGGGGTATCGGCCCAAGAGACCCAGTACTTC
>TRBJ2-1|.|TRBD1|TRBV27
CASSPGGGPRSYNEQFF
TGTGCCAGCAGTCCAGGGGGCGGGCCCCGATCCTACAATGAGCAGTTCTTC
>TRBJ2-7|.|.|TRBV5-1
CASSAYSPLEQYF
TGCGCCAGCAGCGCTTACTCTCCTCTCGAGCAGTACTTC
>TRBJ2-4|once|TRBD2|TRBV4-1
CASSQAGLAGAFAKNIQYF
TGCGCCAGCAGCCAGGCGGGACTAGCGGGGGCCTTCGCCAAAAACATTCAGTACTTC
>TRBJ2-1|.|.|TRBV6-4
CASSDTITNEQFF
TGTGCCAGCAGTGATACCATCACCAATGAGCAGTTCTTC
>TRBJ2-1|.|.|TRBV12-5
CATGPNNEQFF
TGTGCCACAGGTCCTAACAATGAGCAGTTCTTC
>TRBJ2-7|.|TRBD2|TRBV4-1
CASSYLLAGEFYEQYF
TGCGCCAGCAGCTATTTACTAGCGGGAGAATTCTACGAGCAGTACTTC
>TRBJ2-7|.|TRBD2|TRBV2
CASSEALGAGGYEQYF
TGTGCCAGCAGTGAAGCGCTTGGAGCGGGGGGCTACGAGCAGTACTTC
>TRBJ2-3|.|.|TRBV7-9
CASSLAQGTTDTQYF
TGTGCCAGCAGCTTAGCGCAGGGGACCACAGATACGCAGTATTTT
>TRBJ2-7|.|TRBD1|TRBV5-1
CASSSPGTGFYEQYF
TGCGCCAGCAGCTCACCCGGGACAGGGTTCTACGAGCAGTACTTC
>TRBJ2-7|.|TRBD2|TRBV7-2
CASSSLSGRAVREQYF
TGTGCCAGCAGCTCCCTTAGCGGGAGGGCCGTAAGGGAGCAGTACTTC
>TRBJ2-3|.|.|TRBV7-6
CASSLGRFSTDTQYF
TGTGCCAGCAGCTTAGGACGGTTTAGCACAGATACGCAGTATTTT
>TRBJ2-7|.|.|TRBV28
CASSLGQHYEQYF
TGTGCCAGCAGTTTGGGCCAGCACTACGAGCAGTACTTC
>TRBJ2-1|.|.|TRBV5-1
CASSLVGDEQFF
TGCGCCAGCAGCTTGGTAGGTGATGAGCAGTTCTTC
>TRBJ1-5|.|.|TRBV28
CASSFPPDRQFNQPQHF
TGTGCCAGCAGTTTTCCCCCTGATAGACAGTTTAATCAGCCCCAGCATTTT